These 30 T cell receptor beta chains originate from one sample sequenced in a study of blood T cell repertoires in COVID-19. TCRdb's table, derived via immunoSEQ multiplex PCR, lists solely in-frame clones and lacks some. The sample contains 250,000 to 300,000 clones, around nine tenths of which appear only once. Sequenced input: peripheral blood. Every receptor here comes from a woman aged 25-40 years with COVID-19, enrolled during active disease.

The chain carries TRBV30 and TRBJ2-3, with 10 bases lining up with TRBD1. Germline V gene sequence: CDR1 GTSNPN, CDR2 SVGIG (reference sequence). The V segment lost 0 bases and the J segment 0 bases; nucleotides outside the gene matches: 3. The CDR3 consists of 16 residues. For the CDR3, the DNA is TGTGCCTGGAGTGTCAGGGACAGGGGAAGCACAGATACGCAGTATTTT. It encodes CAWSVRDRGSTDTQYF. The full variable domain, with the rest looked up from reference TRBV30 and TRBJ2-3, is SQTIHQWPATLVQPVGSPLSLECTVEGTSNPNLYWYRQAAGRGLQLLFYSVGIGQISSEVPQNLSASRPQDRQFILSSKKLLLSDSGFYLCAWSVRDRGSTDTQYFGPGTRLTVL.

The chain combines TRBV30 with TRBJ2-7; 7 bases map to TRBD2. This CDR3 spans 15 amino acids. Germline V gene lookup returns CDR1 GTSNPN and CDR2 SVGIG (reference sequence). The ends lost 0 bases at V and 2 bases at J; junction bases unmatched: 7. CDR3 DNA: TGTGCCTGGAGTGTACACGGGGGAGGGGCCTACGAGCAGTACTTC. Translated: CAWSVHGGGAYEQYF. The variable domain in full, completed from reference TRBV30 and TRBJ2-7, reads SQTIHQWPATLVQPVGSPLSLECTVEGTSNPNLYWYRQAAGRGLQLLFYSVGIGQISSEVPQNLSASRPQDRQFILSSKKLLLSDSGFYLCAWSVHGGGAYEQYFGPGTRLTVT.

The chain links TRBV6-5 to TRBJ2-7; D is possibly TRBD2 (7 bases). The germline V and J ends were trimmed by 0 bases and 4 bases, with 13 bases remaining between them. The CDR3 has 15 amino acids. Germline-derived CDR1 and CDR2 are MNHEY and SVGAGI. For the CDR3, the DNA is TGTGCCAGCAGTTACTCGTGGGGGGGCTCGTACGAGCAGTACTTC. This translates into CASSYSWGGSYEQYF.

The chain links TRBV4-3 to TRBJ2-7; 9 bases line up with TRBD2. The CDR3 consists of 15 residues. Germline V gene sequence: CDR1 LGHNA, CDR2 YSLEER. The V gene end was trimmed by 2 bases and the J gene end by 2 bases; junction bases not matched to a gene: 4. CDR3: CASSQLTSGAYEQYF. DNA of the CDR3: TGCGCCAGCAGCCAATTGACTAGCGGAGCCTACGAGCAGTACTTC.

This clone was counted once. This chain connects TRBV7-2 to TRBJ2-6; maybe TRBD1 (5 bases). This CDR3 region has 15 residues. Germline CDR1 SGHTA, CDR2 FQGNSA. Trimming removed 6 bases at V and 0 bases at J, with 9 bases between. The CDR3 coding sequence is TGTGCCAGCAGTTCAGGGTACTCTGGGGCCAACGTCCTGACTTTC. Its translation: CASSSGYSGANVLTF.

CDR3 DNA: TGTGCCAGCAGTCCTCATGACAAGGCCAAAAACATTCAGTACTTC. This codes for CASSPHDKAKNIQYF. This rearrangement joins TRBV28 to TRBJ2-4; no reliable D call. Trimming pared 5 bases from V and 1 base from J, leaving 12 bases between. CDR3 length equals 15 residues. Germline values: CDR1 MDHEN, CDR2 SYDVKM.

The CDR3 region has the DNA TGTGCCAGCAGCTCAGAGGGACTAGCGGGGTACAATGAGCAGTTCTTC. Amino acid sequence: CASSSEGLAGYNEQFF. The rearrangement joins TRBV7-3 to TRBJ2-1; 13 nucleotides align to TRBD2. V was clipped by 4 bases and J by 4 bases; unmatched bases: 4. Looked up from germline, CDR1 is SGHTA and CDR2 is FQGTGA. CDR3 length: 16 amino acids.

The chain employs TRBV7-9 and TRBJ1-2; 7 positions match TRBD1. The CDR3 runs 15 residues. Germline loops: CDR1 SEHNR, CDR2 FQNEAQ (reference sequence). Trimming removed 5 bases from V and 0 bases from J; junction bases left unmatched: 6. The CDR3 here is CASSGQDEANYGYTF. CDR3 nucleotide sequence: TGTGCCAGCAGCGGACAGGACGAAGCTAACTATGGCTACACCTTC.

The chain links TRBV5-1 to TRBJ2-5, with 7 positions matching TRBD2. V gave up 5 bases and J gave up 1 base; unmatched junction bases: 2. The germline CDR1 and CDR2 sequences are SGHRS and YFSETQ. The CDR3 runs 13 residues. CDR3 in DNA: TGCGCCAGCAGGCGGGAGATCCAAGAGACCCAGTACTTC. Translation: CASRREIQETQYF.

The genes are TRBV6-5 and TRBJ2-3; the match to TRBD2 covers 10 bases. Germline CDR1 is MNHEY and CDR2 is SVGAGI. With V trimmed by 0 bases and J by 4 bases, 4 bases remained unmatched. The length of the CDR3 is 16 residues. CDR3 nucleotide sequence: TGTGCCAGCAGTTACTCCCTAGCGGGAGCCCCAGATACGCAGTATTTT. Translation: CASSYSLAGAPDTQYF.

CDR3 nucleotide sequence: TGTGCCAGCAGCAACGCCGTGGGGGCCGGGACAGATACGCAGTATTTT. This encodes CASSNAVGAGTDTQYF. This chain links TRBV5-6 with TRBJ2-3, with TRBD1 as a possible D gene (6 bases). The CDR3 has 16 residues. In germline, CDR1 is SGHDT, CDR2 YYEEEE. The V gene lost 4 bases and the J gene lost 3 bases, with 18 bases spanning the gap.

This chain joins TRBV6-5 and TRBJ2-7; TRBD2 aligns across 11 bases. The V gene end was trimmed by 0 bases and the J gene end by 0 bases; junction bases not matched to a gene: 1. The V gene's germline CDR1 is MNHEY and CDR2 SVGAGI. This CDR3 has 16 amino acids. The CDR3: CASSYSTSGTSYEQYF. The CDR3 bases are TGTGCCAGCAGTTACTCGACTAGCGGGACCTCCTACGAGCAGTACTTC.

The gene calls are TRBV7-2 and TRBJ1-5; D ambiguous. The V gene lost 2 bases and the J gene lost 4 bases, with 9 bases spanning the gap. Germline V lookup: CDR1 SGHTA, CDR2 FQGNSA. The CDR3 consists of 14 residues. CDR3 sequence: CASSLFRENQPQHF. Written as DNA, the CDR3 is TGTGCCAGCAGCTTATTCCGGGAAAATCAGCCCCAGCATTTT.

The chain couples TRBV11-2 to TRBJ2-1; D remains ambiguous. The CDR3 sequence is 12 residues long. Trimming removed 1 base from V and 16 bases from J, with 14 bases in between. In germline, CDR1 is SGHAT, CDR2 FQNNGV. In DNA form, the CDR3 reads TGTGCCAGCAGCTTAGGGTCTTATGTTAGATTCTTC. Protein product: CASSLGSYVRFF.

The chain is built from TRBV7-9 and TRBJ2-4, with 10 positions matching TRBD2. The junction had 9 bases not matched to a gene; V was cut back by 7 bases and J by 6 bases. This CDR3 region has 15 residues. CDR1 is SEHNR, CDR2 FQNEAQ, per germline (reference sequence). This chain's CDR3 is CASKLSTSGTNIQYF. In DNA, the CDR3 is TGTGCCAGCAAGCTTAGCACTAGCGGGACAAACATTCAGTACTTC.

CDR3 bases: TGCGCCAGCAGCTTGGAGGGACTAGCGGGAGTTTGGCAGTTCTTC. Translating it yields CASSLEGLAGVWQFF. The genes are TRBV5-1 and TRBJ2-1; 14 nucleotides match TRBD2. The CDR3 runs 15 residues. V dropped 0 bases and J dropped 12; count of bases not matched to a gene: 5. The germline CDR1 and CDR2 sequences are SGHRS and YFSETQ.

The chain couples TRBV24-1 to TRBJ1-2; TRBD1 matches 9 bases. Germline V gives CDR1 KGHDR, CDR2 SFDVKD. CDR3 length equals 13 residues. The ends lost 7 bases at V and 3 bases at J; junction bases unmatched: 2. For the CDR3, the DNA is TGTGCCACCAGCACAGGGGGCTACTATGGCTACACCTTC. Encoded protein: CATSTGGYYGYTF.

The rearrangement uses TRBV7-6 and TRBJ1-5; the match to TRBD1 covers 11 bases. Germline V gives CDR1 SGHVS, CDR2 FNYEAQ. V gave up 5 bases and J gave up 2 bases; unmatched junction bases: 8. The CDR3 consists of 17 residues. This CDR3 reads CASSRSDRGLGNQPQHF. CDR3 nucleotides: TGTGCCAGCAGCAGATCGGACAGGGGGCTTGGCAATCAGCCCCAGCATTTT.

The CDR3 here is CASSWNRGREQYF. The CDR3 coding sequence is TGTGCCAGCAGTTGGAACAGGGGGCGAGAGCAGTACTTC. This rearrangement joins TRBV6-2 or TRBV6-3 to TRBJ2-7; 9 positions agree with TRBD1. This CDR3 is built from 13 residues. V was pared by 4 bases and J by 7 bases, with 5 bases of the junction left unmatched. Germline values: CDR1 MNHEY, CDR2 SVGEGT.

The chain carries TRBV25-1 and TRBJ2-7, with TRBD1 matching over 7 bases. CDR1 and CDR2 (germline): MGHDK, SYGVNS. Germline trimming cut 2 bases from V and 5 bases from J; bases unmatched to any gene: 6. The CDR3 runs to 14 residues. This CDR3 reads CASSEPGQGDEQYF. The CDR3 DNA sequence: TGTGCCAGCAGTGAACCCGGCCAGGGGGACGAGCAGTACTTC.

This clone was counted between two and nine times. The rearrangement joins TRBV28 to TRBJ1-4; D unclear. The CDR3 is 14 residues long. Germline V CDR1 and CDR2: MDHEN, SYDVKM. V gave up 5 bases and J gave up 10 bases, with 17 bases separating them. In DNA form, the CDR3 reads TGTGCCAGCAGTATCCATTGTACAGTCGGAAAACTGTTTTTT. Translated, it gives CASSIHCTVGKLFF.

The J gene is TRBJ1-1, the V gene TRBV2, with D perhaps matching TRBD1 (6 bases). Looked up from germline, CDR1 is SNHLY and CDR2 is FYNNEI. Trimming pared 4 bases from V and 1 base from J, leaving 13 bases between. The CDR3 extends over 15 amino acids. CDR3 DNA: TGTGCCAGCAGTGTAGTAGGGACATCGAACACTGAAGCTTTCTTT. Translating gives CASSVVGTSNTEAFF.

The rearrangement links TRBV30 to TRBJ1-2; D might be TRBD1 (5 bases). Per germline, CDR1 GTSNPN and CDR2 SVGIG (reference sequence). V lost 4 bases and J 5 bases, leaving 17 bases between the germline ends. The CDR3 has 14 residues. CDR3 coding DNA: TGTGCCTGGACAACAGGCCCTTCGATATATGGCTACACCTTC. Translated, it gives CAWTTGPSIYGYTF. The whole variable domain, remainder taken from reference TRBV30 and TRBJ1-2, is SQTIHQWPATLVQPVGSPLSLECTVEGTSNPNLYWYRQAAGRGLQLLFYSVGIGQISSEVPQNLSASRPQDRQFILSSKKLLLSDSGFYLCAWTTGPSIYGYTFGSGTRLTVV.

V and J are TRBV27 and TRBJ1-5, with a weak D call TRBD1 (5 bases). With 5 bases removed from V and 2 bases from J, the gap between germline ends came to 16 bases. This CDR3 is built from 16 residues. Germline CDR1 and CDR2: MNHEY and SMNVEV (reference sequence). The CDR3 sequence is CASSPTRVYGNQPQHF. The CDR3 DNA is TGTGCCAGCAGTCCAACCAGGGTTTATGGCAATCAGCCCCAGCATTTT.

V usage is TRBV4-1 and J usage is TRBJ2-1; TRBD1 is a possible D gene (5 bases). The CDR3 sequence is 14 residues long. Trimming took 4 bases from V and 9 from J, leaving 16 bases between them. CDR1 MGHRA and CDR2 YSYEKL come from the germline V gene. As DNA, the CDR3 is TGCGCCAGCAGCCTAGGGTTTAGGGGTGGTGAGCAGTTCTTC. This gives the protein CASSLGFRGGEQFF.

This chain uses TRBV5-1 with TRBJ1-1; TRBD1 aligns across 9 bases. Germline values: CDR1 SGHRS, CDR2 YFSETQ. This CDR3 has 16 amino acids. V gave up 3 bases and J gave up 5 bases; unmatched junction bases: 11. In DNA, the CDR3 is TGCGCCAGCAGCTCCAGGGACAGGGACGGGAAAACTGAAGCTTTCTTT. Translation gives CASSSRDRDGKTEAFF.

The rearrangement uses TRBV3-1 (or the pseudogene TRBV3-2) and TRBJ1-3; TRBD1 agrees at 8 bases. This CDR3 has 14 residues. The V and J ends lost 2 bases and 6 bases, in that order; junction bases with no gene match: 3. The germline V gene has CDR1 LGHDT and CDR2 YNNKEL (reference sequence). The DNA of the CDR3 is TGTGCCAGCAGCCAATCAGGGGGCGCAAACACCATATATTTT. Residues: CASSQSGGANTIYF.

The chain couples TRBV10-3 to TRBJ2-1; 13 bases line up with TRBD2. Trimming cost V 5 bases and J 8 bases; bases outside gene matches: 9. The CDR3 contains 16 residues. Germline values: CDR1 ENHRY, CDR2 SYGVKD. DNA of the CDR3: TGTGCCATCAGTCGACTAGCGGGAGGATCCCATGATGAGCAGTTCTTC. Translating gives CAISRLAGGSHDEQFF.

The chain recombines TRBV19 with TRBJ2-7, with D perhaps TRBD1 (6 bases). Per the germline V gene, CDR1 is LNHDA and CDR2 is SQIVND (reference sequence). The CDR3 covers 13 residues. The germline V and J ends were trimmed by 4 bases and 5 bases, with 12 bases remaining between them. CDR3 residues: CASSTLQGDEQYF. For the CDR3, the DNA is TGTGCCAGTAGTACCCTACAGGGAGACGAGCAGTACTTC.

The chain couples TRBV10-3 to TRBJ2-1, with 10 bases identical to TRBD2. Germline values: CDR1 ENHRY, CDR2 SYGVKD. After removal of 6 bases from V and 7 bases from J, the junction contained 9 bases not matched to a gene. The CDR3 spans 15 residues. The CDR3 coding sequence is TGTGCCATCAGCGTACTAGCGGGACAAGGTAATGAGCAGTTCTTC. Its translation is CAISVLAGQGNEQFF.